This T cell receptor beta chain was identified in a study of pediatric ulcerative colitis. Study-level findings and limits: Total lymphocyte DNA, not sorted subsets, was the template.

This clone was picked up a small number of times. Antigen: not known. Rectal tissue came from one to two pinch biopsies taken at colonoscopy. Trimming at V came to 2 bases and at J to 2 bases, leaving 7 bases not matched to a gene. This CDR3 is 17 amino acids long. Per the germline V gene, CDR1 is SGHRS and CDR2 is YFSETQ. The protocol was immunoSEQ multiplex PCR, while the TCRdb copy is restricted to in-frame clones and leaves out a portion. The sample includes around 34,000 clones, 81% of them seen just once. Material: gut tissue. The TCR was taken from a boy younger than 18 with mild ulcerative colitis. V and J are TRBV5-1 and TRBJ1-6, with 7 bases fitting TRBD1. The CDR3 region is CASSLGQAGAYNSPLHF. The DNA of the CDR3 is TGCGCCAGCAGCTTAGGACAGGCAGGGGCCTATAATTCACCCCTCCACTTT.